This is a list of T cell receptor beta chains from one sample in a study of vaccination and CD4 T cells after COVID-19. These receptors lack a known antigen. One entry per CDR3 protein results from TCRdb running MiXCR on the PCR reads. This sample has 15,000 to 20,000 distinct CDR3 sequences, with 44% found just once. The source material was CD4+ T cells from blood, cultured in vitro. These receptors were obtained from a human donor who had recovered from COVID-19. Each CDR3 is given with its conserved first and last residue. The order of the fields is clone size, V gene, J gene, D gene, CDR3 protein. The D gene is left open where the match is weak. Not every row has a clone size; where given, it reads once, few, many or a size class.

>.|TRBV6-2/TRBV6-3|TRBJ2-5|.
CASSYSMGRRQETQYF
>few|TRBV6-1|TRBJ1-5|.
CASSGRTGSRNQPQHF
>.|TRBV7-3|TRBJ2-3|.
CASSLSPAIDTQYF
>.|TRBV20-1|TRBJ1-2|.
CSGERGELRYTF
>few|TRBV27|TRBJ1-6|TRBD1
CASSDLLGQVGSPLHF
>.|TRBV11-2|TRBJ2-5|TRBD2
CASSLRARGGSGIYQETQYF
>.|TRBV5-5|TRBJ2-5|.
CASSLFVGAETQYF
>few|TRBV6-1|TRBJ2-3|TRBD1
CASGGQNTDTQYF
>.|TRBV2|TRBJ1-2|.
CASSPILYGYTF
>once|TRBV6-1|TRBJ2-7|.
CASTPDGTYEQYF
>.|TRBV7-2|TRBJ1-5|TRBD1
CASSNGQAINQPQHF
>few|TRBV7-3|TRBJ2-3|.
CASSSGSDTQYF
>.|TRBV14|TRBJ2-7|TRBD1
CASSRSLGQTYEQYF
>.|TRBV20-1|TRBJ1-2|.
CSAPLALRGYTF
>.|TRBV20-1|TRBJ1-4|.
CSAREGLQRRKATNEKLFF
>.|TRBV10-3|TRBJ1-3|.
CAIRTGTIRSLSGNTIYF
>.|TRBV27|TRBJ2-7|TRBD2
CASSKILAGGRSFYEQYF
>.|TRBV6-1|TRBJ2-5|.
CASSETGLETQYF
>few|TRBV15|TRBJ2-4|TRBD2
CATSRDRGGPNIQYF
>.|TRBV5-4|TRBJ1-4|.
CASSLPGEKLFF
>few|TRBV7-2|TRBJ1-2|TRBD1
CASSGGQGDYGYTF
>.|TRBV7-6|TRBJ2-3|.
CASRGLGADTQYF
>.|TRBV12-3/TRBV12-4|TRBJ1-1|.
CASSLAGRLAQPEAFF
>.|TRBV11-2|TRBJ2-7|.
CASSLDRLGDVGYF
>few|TRBV6-5|TRBJ2-7|.
CASSYLDPNNPYEQYF
>.|TRBV27|TRBJ2-5|TRBD2
CASSSAQGLASGSSQYF
>few|TRBV7-9|TRBJ1-6|TRBD1
CASSLGPGTGGMTLHF
>.|TRBV24-1|TRBJ2-5|.
CATSDFKGGLETQYF
>.|TRBV20-1|TRBJ2-1|TRBD2
CSAVSTSGSYNEQFF
>.|TRBV19|TRBJ2-5|.
CASRRQGGGETQYF
>.|TRBV9|TRBJ2-1|.
CASSVEGRAYNEQFF
>few|TRBV7-6|TRBJ2-7|.
CASSLGQRAYEQYF
>.|TRBV30|TRBJ2-1|TRBD2
CAGRLSGRYNEQFF
>.|TRBV7-9|TRBJ1-1|.
CASSPRGGGSTEAFF
>few|TRBV7-3|TRBJ1-1|.
CASSPGTANTEAFF
>.|TRBV24-1|TRBJ2-5|.
CATSDSGGPGAKTQYF